The 6 T cell receptor beta chains below all came from one sample that was sequenced in a study of graft-versus-host responses after intestinal transplantation. Lamina propria and intraepithelial lymphocytes were released by processing graft tissue. Libraries were prepared by immunoSEQ multiplex PCR; TCRdb keeps only in-frame clonotypes and omits some of them. The sample includes 12,000 to 15,000 clones, roughly 82% of them seen just once. The input for sequencing was ileum tissue, taken roughly 27 days after intestinal transplant. The receptors shown here come from a human patient who received an intestinal transplant, so some T cells may come from the graft donor.

Judged by abundance, this clone is medium-sized. CDR3 nucleotides: TGCGCCAGCAGCTTGGCCTCAGTCAGGGACGGACTTCGCAGCGGGAACACCATATATTTT. It translates to CASSLASVRDGLRSGNTIYF. V and J are TRBV5-1 and TRBJ1-3, with D possibly being TRBD1 (5 bases). The CDR3 is 20 residues long. Germline V CDR1 and CDR2: SGHRS, YFSETQ. V was shortened by 0 bases and J by 7 bases, with 29 bases between the two germline ends.

This clone was found a few times. The chain carries TRBV11-2 and TRBJ2-5; TRBD2 agrees at 9 bases. V lost 5 bases and J lost 2; bases outside the gene matches: 6. CDR1 is SGHAT and CDR2 is FQNNGV in the germline V gene. This CDR3 spans 15 amino acids. The CDR3 reads CASSHGRGGQETQYF. As DNA, the CDR3 is TGTGCCAGCAGCCACGGGCGGGGGGGGCAAGAGACCCAGTACTTC.

The chain joins TRBV5-6 to TRBJ2-7, with a possible D match to TRBD1 (5 bases). The germline gives CDR1 SGHDT, CDR2 YYEEEE. The CDR3 sequence is 14 residues long. V lost 0 bases and J lost 2, with 9 bases in between. The CDR3 bases are TGTGCCAGCAGCTTGGGTGACAGTCCCTACGAGCAGTACGTC. This sequence encodes CASSLGDSPYEQYV.

The rearrangement links TRBV6-5 to TRBJ1-3; 7 nucleotides agree with TRBD1. CDR1 and CDR2 (germline): MNHEY, SVGAGI. This CDR3 comprises 15 residues. J was trimmed by 4 bases and V by 4 bases; bases with no gene match: 7. The CDR3 region is CASSLLQGHGNTIYF. DNA of the CDR3: TGTGCCAGCAGTTTACTACAGGGGCACGGAAACACCATATATTTT.

The genes are TRBV9 and TRBJ2-2; tentatively, D is TRBD1 (6 bases). The CDR3 covers 16 residues. With 0 bases removed from V and 5 bases from J, the gap between germline ends came to 14 bases. Germline assignment: CDR1 SGDLS and CDR2 YYNGEE. This chain's CDR3 is CASSVASGQNTGELFF. DNA for the CDR3: TGTGCCAGCAGCGTAGCCTCGGGACAAAATACCGGGGAGCTGTTTTTT.

DNA of the CDR3: TGTGCCAGTAGCCTCTATGCGGCGGGGCCTCTGGAAAAACTGTTTTTT. It codes for CASSLYAAGPLEKLFF. This sequence joins TRBV19 and TRBJ1-4; tentative D call: TRBD1 (5 bases). Germline V gene sequence: CDR1 LNHDA, CDR2 SQIVND (reference sequence). CDR3 length: 16 amino acids. The V gene lost 6 bases and the J gene lost 8 bases, with 22 bases spanning the gap. Complete variable domain (other parts from reference TRBV19 and TRBJ1-4): DGGITQSPKYLFRKEGQNVTLSCEQNLNHDAMYWYRQDPGQGLRLIYYSQIVNDFQKGDIAEGYSVSREKKESFPLTVTSAQKNPTAFYLCASSLYAAGPLEKLFFGSGTQLSVL.